The following is a TCR beta chain sequence with its context. Its antigen is not known. Clones were sequenced by immunoSEQ multiplex PCR, and TCRdb holds only the in-frame ones, with some missing. The top ten hold roughly 20% of the sample, which has 40,000 to 60,000 clones, less than 85% seen once. This entry belongs to a study of OX40 agonist ivuxolimab in advanced cancers. Turning to the study itself: Ivuxolimab, an agonistic anti-OX40 (CD134) antibody, was given to patients. Study-wide results and limits: Among T cells, CD8+ cells averaged more expanded clones than CD4+ cells. The study observed clonal expansion of CD4+ and CD8+ blood T cells by week 6 at 0.1 to 3.0 mg/kg.

Sampling of blood occurred at baseline, cycle 4 day 1, and cycle 7 day 1. V lost 0 bases, J lost 7 bases, and 6 bases lay in between. The CDR3 consists of 11 residues. Germline CDR1 and CDR2: SQVTM and ANQGSEA. This sequence joins TRBV29-1 and TRBJ1-1; D unclear. Sequencing was performed on CD4+ or CD8+ T cells sorted from blood, taken in a trial of the OX40 agonist ivuxolimab. The receptor was isolated from an adult with an advanced solid tumor such as melanoma, head and neck, liver or kidney cancer. The CDR3 nucleotides are TGCAGCGTTGAAGACATTCTTGAAGCTTTCTTT. Translating gives CSVEDILEAFF.